One and the same sample provided the 8 T cell receptor beta chains below, sequenced in a study of cytomegalovirus exposure and HLA in healthy donors. The PCR contained 60 Vbeta and 13 Jbeta primers. Repertoires were generated with immunoSEQ multiplex PCR, while TCRdb's copy carries only in-frame clones and drops some. The sample consists of 100,000 to 150,000 clones, under 20% of them appearing once. The sequenced material came from PBMCs. These receptor sequences come from a female donor in good health and CMV-seropositive.

The genes are TRBV28 and TRBJ2-5; no reliable D call. This CDR3 comprises 13 residues. CDR1 MDHEN and CDR2 SYDVKM come from the germline V gene. Trimming left V 3 bases short and J 1 base short, with 6 bases between. CDR3 coding DNA: TGTGCCAGCAGTTTTTTTAGCCAAGAGACCCAGTACTTC. Translating gives CASSFFSQETQYF.

The chain combines TRBV6-4 with TRBJ2-3; TRBD2 aligns across 11 bases. The CDR3 runs to 15 residues. V was pared by 3 bases and J by 6 bases, with 5 bases of the junction left unmatched. In germline, CDR1 is MRHNA, CDR2 SNTAGT. CDR3 sequence: CASSETSGGYDTQYF. Here the CDR3 DNA reads TGTGCCAGCAGTGAAACTAGCGGGGGATACGATACGCAGTATTTT.

The table lists this clone with a few counts. For the CDR3, the DNA is TGTGCCAGCCGTAGGACAGTTAACTATGGCTACACCTTC. Protein product: CASRRTVNYGYTF. V gene TRBV6-1 combines with J gene TRBJ1-2; possibly TRBD1 for D (6 bases). V lost 8 bases and J 1 base, leaving 11 bases between the germline ends. Germline CDR1 and CDR2: MNHNS and SASEGT. CDR3 length: 13 amino acids.

The gene calls are TRBV15 and TRBJ1-5, with D possibly matching TRBD1 (5 bases). Germline values: CDR1 LNHNV, CDR2 YYDKDF (reference sequence). V gave up 3 bases and J gave up 4 bases, with 16 bases separating them. This CDR3 is 16 amino acids long. This CDR3 reads CATSSLGGVFNQPQHF. The DNA of the CDR3 is TGTGCCACCAGCAGCCTTGGAGGGGTTTTTAATCAGCCCCAGCATTTT.

The chain combines TRBV29-1 with TRBJ2-7; TRBD1 agrees at 8 bases. CDR3 length: 14 residues. Germline CDR1 and CDR2: SQVTM and ANQGSEA. V lost 2 bases, J lost 1 base, and 4 bases stayed unmatched. The CDR3 DNA reads as TGCAGCGTTGAAACCCGACAGGGGTCCTACGAGCAGTACTTC. This translates into CSVETRQGSYEQYF.

J is TRBJ1-1 and V is TRBV28; 8 bases align to TRBD1. V was pared by 6 bases and J by 3 bases, with 3 bases of the junction left unmatched. CDR1 and CDR2 (germline): MDHEN, SYDVKM. The CDR3 totals 13 residues. The CDR3 nucleotides read TGTGCCAGCAGAGACAGGGGCTACACTGAAGCTTTCTTT. Protein sequence: CASRDRGYTEAFF.

The V call is TRBV5-8, the J call TRBJ2-3; the match to TRBD1 covers 8 bases. Germline V gives CDR1 SGHTS, CDR2 YDEGEE. The ends lost 0 bases at V and 1 base at J; junction bases unmatched: 4. The CDR3 covers 16 residues. CDR3 loop: CASSLDSGGGTDTQYF. In DNA, the CDR3 is TGTGCCAGCAGCTTGGACTCAGGGGGCGGCACAGATACGCAGTATTTT.

A few counts support this clone. The chain carries TRBV7-2 and TRBJ2-3, with D possibly matching TRBD1 (6 bases). The CDR3 has 15 residues. Germline loops: CDR1 SGHTA, CDR2 FQGNSA. Trimming stripped 5 bases from V and 2 bases from J, with 14 bases between. CDR3 residues: CASSPDRFATDTQYF. The CDR3 DNA reads as TGTGCCAGCAGCCCTGACAGGTTTGCCACAGATACGCAGTATTTT.